The rows below give T cell receptor beta chains drawn from one sample of a study of spatial heterogeneity in lung cancer. One entry per CDR3 protein results from TCRdb running MiXCR on the 5' RACE reads. The sample yields over 1,000 distinct CDR3 sequences, roughly 40% seen once. The specimen comprised normal lung tissue next to the tumor, sampled at surgery. These receptors originate from a male donor with early-stage non-small cell lung cancer. Both conserved end residues are part of each CDR3. D genes are given only for firm matches. Size values are once, few and many counts, or a class for expanded clones, and some rows have none.

V: TRBV15; length: 15; D: TRBD1; J: TRBJ1-5; size: medium-sized; CDR3: CATSRGQGAWQPQHF; DNA: TGTGCCACCAGCAGAGGACAGGGGGCCTGGCAGCCCCAGCATTTT
V: TRBV2; length: 13; D: TRBD1; J: TRBJ1-6; size: few; CDR3: CASTGQYNSPLHF; DNA: TGTGCCAGCACGGGACAGTATAATTCACCCCTCCACTTT
V: TRBV9; length: 15; D: .; J: TRBJ2-5; size: large; CDR3: CASSVVGRGVETQYF; DNA: TGTGCCAGCAGCGTAGTGGGCAGGGGGGTGGAGACCCAGTACTTC
V: TRBV20-1; length: 14; D: .; J: TRBJ1-5; size: .; CDR3: CSVGSTGINQPQHF; DNA: TGCAGTGTTGGTTCCACAGGGATCAATCAGCCCCAGCATTTT
V: TRBV5-6; length: 16; D: TRBD1; J: TRBJ1-1; size: few; CDR3: CASSPGTGDMNTEAFF; DNA: TGTGCCAGCAGCCCCGGGACAGGGGACATGAACACTGAAGCTTTCTTT
V: TRBV3-2; length: 15; D: .; J: TRBJ1-6; size: large; CDR3: CASSQGGLGVSPLHF; DNA: TGTGCCAGCAGCCAAGGGGGGTTGGGGGTTTCACCCCTCCACTTT
V: TRBV20-1; length: 13; D: .; J: TRBJ2-5; size: large; CDR3: CSARGYIQETQYF; DNA: TGCAGTGCTAGAGGATACATCCAAGAGACCCAGTACTTC
V: TRBV6-5; length: 15; D: .; J: TRBJ2-6; size: .; CDR3: CASSLDSSGANVLTF; DNA: TGTGCCAGCAGTTTGGACAGCTCTGGGGCCAACGTCCTGACTTTC
V: TRBV10-3; length: 18; D: .; J: TRBJ2-5; size: large; CDR3: CAISEQSRGELLQETQYF; DNA: TGTGCCATCAGTGAACAGTCCCGAGGGGAACTACTCCAAGAGACCCAGTACTTC
V: TRBV14; length: 17; D: TRBD2; J: TRBJ2-1; size: once; CDR3: CASSHFGLAGGRDEQFF; DNA: TGTGCCAGCAGCCACTTTGGACTAGCGGGGGGCCGGGATGAGCAGTTCTTC
V: TRBV10-2; length: 15; D: TRBD2; J: TRBJ2-3; size: .; CDR3: CASSVRRGSTDTQYF; DNA: TGCGCCAGCAGTGTGAGGCGGGGGAGCACAGATACGCAGTATTTT
V: TRBV7-9; length: 12; D: .; J: TRBJ2-3; size: medium-sized; CDR3: CASAMGTDTQYF; DNA: TGTGCCAGTGCTATGGGCACAGATACGCAGTATTTT
V: TRBV5-1; length: 14; D: .; J: TRBJ2-2; size: .; CDR3: CASTRDSNTGELFF; DNA: TGCGCCAGCACCCGGGACTCCAACACCGGGGAGCTGTTTTTT
V: TRBV18; length: 14; D: .; J: TRBJ2-1; size: medium-sized; CDR3: CASRGSTSYNEQFF; DNA: TGTGCCAGCAGGGGGTCTACCTCCTACAATGAGCAGTTCTTC
V: TRBV13; length: 15; D: .; J: TRBJ1-2; size: large; CDR3: CASSFKAAAGYGYTF; DNA: TGTGCCAGCAGCTTTAAGGCTGCAGCGGGTTATGGCTACACCTTC
V: TRBV12-3/TRBV12-4; length: 11; D: .; J: TRBJ2-1; size: large; CDR3: CASSLGDEQFF; DNA: TGTGCCAGCAGTTTGGGGGATGAGCAGTTCTTC
V: TRBV29-1; length: 11; D: .; J: TRBJ1-1; size: .; CDR3: CSVELYTEAFF; DNA: TGCAGCGTTGAACTGTACACTGAAGCTTTCTTT
V: TRBV11-2; length: 16; D: TRBD2; J: TRBJ2-7; size: large; CDR3: CASSLLAGGGDYEQYF; DNA: TGTGCCAGCAGCTTGCTAGCGGGGGGTGGGGACTACGAGCAGTACTTC
V: TRBV6-5; length: 17; D: TRBD1; J: TRBJ2-6; size: large; CDR3: CASSYIQGASGANVLTF; DNA: TGTGCCAGCAGTTACATTCAGGGGGCATCTGGGGCCAACGTCCTGACTTTC
V: TRBV7-9; length: 11; D: .; J: TRBJ2-2; size: few; CDR3: CASSLAGELFF; DNA: TGTGCCAGCAGCCTAGCCGGGGAGCTGTTTTTT
V: TRBV5-6; length: 13; D: .; J: TRBJ1-6; size: .; CDR3: CASSPRWNSPLHF; DNA: TGTGCCAGCAGCCCGCGGTGGAATTCACCCCTCCACTTT
V: TRBV5-6; length: 13; D: .; J: TRBJ2-5; size: .; CDR3: CASSSVDQETQYF; DNA: TGTGCCAGCAGCTCCGTGGACCAAGAGACCCAGTACTTC
V: TRBV28; length: 15; D: TRBD1; J: TRBJ1-5; size: few; CDR3: CASSYGTGGIQPQHF; DNA: TGTGCCAGCAGCTACGGGACAGGGGGAATTCAGCCCCAGCATTTT
V: TRBV7-8; length: 11; D: .; J: TRBJ2-5; size: .; CDR3: CASSFRETQYF; DNA: TGTGCCAGCAGCTTTAGAGAGACCCAGTACTTC
V: TRBV9; length: 12; D: .; J: TRBJ1-6; size: large; CDR3: CASSAVNSPLHF; DNA: TGTGCCAGCAGCGCAGTGAATTCACCCCTCCACTTT
V: TRBV7-9; length: 13; D: .; J: TRBJ1-4; size: .; CDR3: CASSLGWSEKLFF; DNA: TGTGCCAGCAGCTTAGGTTGGAGTGAAAAACTGTTTTTT
V: TRBV5-1; length: 13; D: .; J: TRBJ1-5; size: .; CDR3: CASRTTLNQPQHF; DNA: TGCGCCAGCAGGACGACACTCAATCAGCCCCAGCATTTT
V: TRBV6-6; length: 13; D: .; J: TRBJ1-1; size: large; CDR3: CASSIGSGTEAFF; DNA: TGTGCCAGCAGTATTGGGTCGGGCACTGAAGCTTTCTTT